This is a list of T cell receptor beta chains from one sample in a study of cytomegalovirus exposure and HLA in healthy donors. This table comes from immunoSEQ multiplex PCR, and its TCRdb copy is limited to in-frame clones, with some not included. The sample carries about 130,000 clones, 55% to 75% recorded once. The specimen sequenced was PBMCs. The source of these receptors is a man in his forties or fifties in good health and CMV-seropositive. The CDR3 runs from the conserved cysteine through the conserved F or W. D genes are given only for firm matches. The size of a clone is reported for some rows only, either as once, few or many, or as a class for expanded clones.

d_call j_call v_call clone_size cdr3_nt cdr3_aa
NA TRBJ1-1 TRBV5-4 once TGTGCCAGCAGCATCGGACAGACGACACGGAACACTGAAGCTTTCTTT CASSIGQTTRNTEAFF
NA TRBJ1-5 TRBV11-1 few TGTGCCAGCAGCCCGACAGTTAGCAATCAGCCCCAGCATTTT CASSPTVSNQPQHF
NA TRBJ2-5 TRBV7-9 few TGTGCCAGCAGCTTAGAGGGGTTGGCACAAGAGACCCAGTACTTC CASSLEGLAQETQYF
NA TRBJ2-2 TRBV19 NA TGTGCCAGTAGTATAGATAGGGGGATCAGGACCGGGGAGCTGTTTTTT CASSIDRGIRTGELFF
NA TRBJ1-1 TRBV5-1 NA TGCGCCAGCAGCCTCGTCTCGGGGTCGGTAAACCTTGAAGCTTTCTTT CASSLVSGSVNLEAFF
NA TRBJ1-1 TRBV7-8 NA TGTGCCAGCAGCTTAGGGGCCTCCAATACTGAAGCTTTCTTT CASSLGASNTEAFF
TRBD1 TRBJ2-7 TRBV10-1 NA TGCGCCAGCAGTGAGTTCGAGACAGGGTGCGAGCAGTACTTC CASSEFETGCEQYF
TRBD1 TRBJ2-1 TRBV5-1 few TGCGCCAGCAGCCCGACAGGGGTGGAGCAGTTCTTC CASSPTGVEQFF
NA TRBJ2-7 TRBV29-1 few TGCAGCGTCAGACTACTCTACGAGCAGTACTTC CSVRLLYEQYF
NA TRBJ1-2 TRBV28 once TGTGCCAGCAGCGCCCCCTGGGGCGATGGCTACACCTTC CASSAPWGDGYTF
NA TRBJ2-2 TRBV2 NA TGTGCCAGCAGACTAGAAAGTGGGACCGGGGAGCTGTTTTTT CASRLESGTGELFF
NA TRBJ2-3 TRBV6-5 NA TGTGCCAGCAGTACCAACAGGTATACAGATACGCAGTATTTT CASSTNRYTDTQYF
NA TRBJ1-5 TRBV6-1 NA TGTGCCAGCAGTGTCAGGGAAGGCGGTCAGCCCCAGCATTTT CASSVREGGQPQHF
NA TRBJ2-7 TRBV25-1 NA TGTGCCAGCAGTGGGTTGGACATCGCGAGCTCCTACGAGCAGTACTTC CASSGLDIASSYEQYF
NA TRBJ2-7 TRBV10-2 NA TGCGCCAGCAGTGAGAGTGCAGGGCGGGGTGCCTACGAGCAGTACTTC CASSESAGRGAYEQYF
NA TRBJ2-1 TRBV7-3 NA TGTGCCAGCAGCCCGGTCCGGGCGGGGCCAAGAAATGAGCAGTTCTTC CASSPVRAGPRNEQFF
NA TRBJ2-3 TRBV11-2 NA TGTGCCAGCAGCCCCTTCGGCGGCGGGGCGGGCACAGATACGCAGTATTTT CASSPFGGGAGTDTQYF
TRBD2 TRBJ2-6 TRBV6-4 medium-sized TGTGCCAGCAGTGACTCTAGCGGGAGTGGGGCCAACGTCCTGACTTTC CASSDSSGSGANVLTF
NA TRBJ1-2 TRBV28 NA TGTGCCAGCAGCCTACCACAGGAGGGCTACACCTTC CASSLPQEGYTF
NA TRBJ1-1 TRBV21-1 NA TGTGCCAGCAGCCCGACAGGGAACACTGAAGCTTTCTTT CASSPTGNTEAFF
TRBD1 TRBJ2-7 TRBV5-5 few TGTGCCAGCAGCTTTCGAGGACAGGGTAGCTACGAGCAGTACTTC CASSFRGQGSYEQYF
NA TRBJ2-6 TRBV18 NA TGTGCCAGCTCACCACCACAGGGACCCGCCTCTGGGGCCAACGTCCTGACTTTC CASSPPQGPASGANVLTF